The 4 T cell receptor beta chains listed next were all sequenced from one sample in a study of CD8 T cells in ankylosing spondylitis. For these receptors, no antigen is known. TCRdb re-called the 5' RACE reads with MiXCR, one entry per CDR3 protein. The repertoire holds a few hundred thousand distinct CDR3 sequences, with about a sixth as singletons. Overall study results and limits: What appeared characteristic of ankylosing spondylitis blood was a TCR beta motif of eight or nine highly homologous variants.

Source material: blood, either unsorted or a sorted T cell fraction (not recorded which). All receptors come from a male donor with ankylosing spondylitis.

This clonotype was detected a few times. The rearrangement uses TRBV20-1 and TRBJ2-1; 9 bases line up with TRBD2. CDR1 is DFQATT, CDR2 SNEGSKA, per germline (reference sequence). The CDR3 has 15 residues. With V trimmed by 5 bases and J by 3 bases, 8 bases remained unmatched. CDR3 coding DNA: TGCAGTGCTGAACTTCTAGCGGGGTTCTACAATGAGCAGTTCTTC. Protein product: CSAELLAGFYNEQFF.

The CDR3 DNA follows: TGTGCTAGTGCTTCCTGGGGAGGGGACACAGATACGCAGTATTTT. Its translation: CASASWGGDTDTQYF. The chain combines TRBV12-5 with TRBJ2-3; 7 nucleotides agree with TRBD2. After removal of 7 bases from V and 2 bases from J, the junction contained 9 bases not matched to a gene. Germline V lookup: CDR1 LGHNT, CDR2 FRNRAP. The CDR3 has 15 amino acids.

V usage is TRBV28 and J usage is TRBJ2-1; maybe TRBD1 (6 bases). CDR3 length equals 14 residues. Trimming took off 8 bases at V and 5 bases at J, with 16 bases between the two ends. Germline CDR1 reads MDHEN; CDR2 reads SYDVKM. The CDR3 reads CASGGPGHNNEQFF. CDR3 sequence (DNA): TGTGCCAGCGGGGGCCCGGGACACAACAATGAGCAGTTCTTC.

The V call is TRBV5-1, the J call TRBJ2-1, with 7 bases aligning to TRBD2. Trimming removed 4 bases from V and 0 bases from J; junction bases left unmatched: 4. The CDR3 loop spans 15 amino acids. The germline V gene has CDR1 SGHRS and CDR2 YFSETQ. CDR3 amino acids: CASSRAGNSYNEQFF. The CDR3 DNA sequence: TGCGCCAGCAGCCGAGCGGGGAACTCCTACAATGAGCAGTTCTTC.